A selection of T cell receptor beta chains follows, all from one sample in a study of blood T cell repertoires in COVID-19. TCRdb keeps only in-frame clones here, not all; method: immunoSEQ multiplex PCR. This sample yields fewer than 200,000 clones, of which around 83% are seen a single time; roughly 8.3% belongs to the top ten. The sequencing input was peripheral blood. The receptors originated from a woman aged 55-70 years with COVID-19, enrolled during active disease. The conserved cysteine and the conserved F or W are not part of the CDR3 here. A clone size is listed for some rows: how often the clone was seen (once, few, many), or a class if it is expanded.

>13|NA|TRBV7-3|TRBJ2-1
ASSFTLAGVNEQF
>12|once|TRBV5-4|TRBJ2-5
ASSLDSLTETQY
>14|NA|TRBV6-5|TRBJ2-3
ASSYSPGLEINTQY
>12|NA|TRBV15|TRBJ2-7
ATSREDRTYEQY
>11|NA|TRBV11-3|TRBJ2-2
ASSLDFTGELF
>13|once|TRBV28|TRBJ1-6
ASSVTGTVNSPLH
>13|NA|TRBV5-1|TRBJ2-7
ASSLTSGATYEQY
>12|NA|TRBV30|TRBJ1-1
AWSIPTGLTEAF
>12|NA|TRBV3-1/TRBV3-2|TRBJ2-1
ASSQGRLAREQF
>12|NA|TRBV13|TRBJ1-3
ASSAQGWGNTIY
>13|NA|TRBV9|TRBJ1-5
ASSPLGGHNQPQH
>11|NA|TRBV29-1|TRBJ1-1
SVGTDMNTEAF
>13|NA|TRBV27|TRBJ1-6
ASSWRGAANSPLH
>9|NA|TRBV10-3|TRBJ1-1
AISDRLKAF
>12|NA|TRBV6-1|TRBJ1-1
ASSELGRGTEAF
>13|NA|TRBV5-6|TRBJ1-6
ASSPAGTGSSPLH
>13|NA|TRBV7-2|TRBJ1-1
ASSPHHSMNTEAF
>13|NA|TRBV5-1|TRBJ2-1
ASSIGQGAYNEQF
>12|NA|TRBV19|TRBJ1-5
ASTVGRGAQPQH
>13|NA|TRBV5-1|TRBJ2-7
ASSLGPAGGYEQY
>10|NA|TRBV5-1|TRBJ1-2
ASSLDRVGYT
>10|NA|TRBV30|TRBJ1-6
AWSPVKSPLH
>14|NA|TRBV9|TRBJ2-5
ASSPNLGLGQETQY
>14|NA|TRBV7-2|TRBJ1-2
ASSPAGRPVNYGYT
>11|many|TRBV14|TRBJ2-7
ASSQVGNLAQY
>12|NA|TRBV6-5|TRBJ1-1
ASRGRTGVTEAF
>12|NA|TRBV2|TRBJ2-1
ASSLAAAFDEQF
>12|NA|TRBV7-9|TRBJ1-6
ASSYRESNSPLH
>12|NA|TRBV5-6|TRBJ2-2
ASSLSGGQGELF
>11|NA|TRBV3-1/TRBV3-2|TRBJ2-1
ASSAREGNEQF
>14|once|TRBV9|TRBJ2-3
ASSVSISATTDTQY
>12|NA|TRBV6-5|TRBJ2-7
ASSPGQGTYEQY
>14|NA|TRBV5-1|TRBJ2-3
ASSVSGPGGTDTQY
>12|NA|TRBV19|TRBJ1-1
ASSISNRNTEAF
>14|NA|TRBV11-2|TRBJ1-1
ASSSYRGRRTTEAF
>13|once|TRBV11-2|TRBJ2-5
ASSPGTRPQETQY
>13|NA|TRBV27|TRBJ2-1
ASSLVSYSYNEQF
>12|NA|TRBV4-2|TRBJ2-5
ASRTSGIEETQY
>12|NA|TRBV5-5|TRBJ2-2
ASSIGQFTGELF